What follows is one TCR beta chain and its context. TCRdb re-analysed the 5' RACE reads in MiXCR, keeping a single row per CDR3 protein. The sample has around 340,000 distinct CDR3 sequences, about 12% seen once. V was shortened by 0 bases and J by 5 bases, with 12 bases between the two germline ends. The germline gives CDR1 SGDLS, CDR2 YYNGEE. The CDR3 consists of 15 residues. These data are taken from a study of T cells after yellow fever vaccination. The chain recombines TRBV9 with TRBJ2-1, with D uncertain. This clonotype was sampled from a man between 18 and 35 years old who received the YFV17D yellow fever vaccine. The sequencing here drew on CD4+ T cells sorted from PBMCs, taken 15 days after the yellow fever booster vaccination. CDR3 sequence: CASSVEPHRNNEQFF. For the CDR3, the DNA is TGTGCCAGCAGCGTAGAGCCACATCGGAACAATGAGCAGTTCTTC.